This entry lists 24 T cell receptor beta chains sequenced from one sample in a study of metastatic and nonmetastatic thyroid tumors. Each patient came to thyroid surgery without any prior treatment (of any kind). TCRdb recomputed clones from the PCR reads via MiXCR. The sample lists 35,000 to 45,000 clones, approximately 30% seen once, with 11% in the top ten. The sequenced sample consisted of blood. These TCRs come from a male donor with papillary thyroid cancer or a benign thyroid nodule (not recorded which). Some clones in this sample may be carry-over from other donors' samples.

V and J are TRBV5-5 and TRBJ1-1, with D unresolved. Trimming pared 2 bases from V and 4 bases from J, leaving 12 bases between. The CDR3 totals 14 residues. Per the germline V gene, CDR1 is SGHKS and CDR2 is YYEKEE (reference sequence). CDR3 sequence (DNA): TGTGCCAGCAGCTTTAGGCAAGAATCCACTGAAGCTTTCTTT. This encodes CASSFRQESTEAFF.

The chain recombines TRBV28 with TRBJ2-3; 9 bases fit TRBD1. Per germline, CDR1 MDHEN and CDR2 SYDVKM. Trimming cost V 6 bases and J 2 bases; bases outside gene matches: 9. The CDR3 loop spans 16 amino acids. The CDR3 sequence is CASRETGTGFTDTQYF. CDR3 in DNA: TGTGCCAGCAGAGAAACCGGGACAGGGTTCACAGATACGCAGTATTTT. Supplemented by reference TRBV28 and TRBJ2-3, the full variable domain reads DVKVTQSSRYLVKRTGEKVFLECVQDMDHENMFWYRQDPGLGLRLIYFSYDVKMKEKGDIPEGYSVSREKKERFSLILESASTNQTSMYLCASRETGTGFTDTQYFGPGTRLTVL.

This clone is medium-sized within its sample. The CDR3 DNA is TGCAGTGTCCCGGCCCAACCTAGCGGGGTTGGGGATGAGCAGTTCTTC. As protein: CSVPAQPSGVGDEQFF. The rearrangement uses TRBV20-1 and TRBJ2-1, with 9 positions matching TRBD2. With V trimmed by 7 bases and J by 8 bases, 18 bases remained unmatched. Germline CDR1 reads DFQATT; CDR2 reads SNEGSKA (reference sequence). This CDR3 region has 16 residues.

This clone occurred many times. The chain uses TRBV3-1 and TRBJ2-1; 7 bases agree with TRBD1. Germline V gene data show CDR1 as LGHDT and CDR2 as YNNKEL (reference sequence). The CDR3 contains 17 residues. J was trimmed by 4 bases and V by 1 base; bases with no gene match: 10. CDR3 DNA sequence: TGTGCCAGCAGCCAAGGCCCCCCGGGACAGAATTACAATGAGCAGTTCTTC. The encoded protein is CASSQGPPGQNYNEQFF.

In its sample, this clone ranks as medium-sized. V gene TRBV6-1 combines with J gene TRBJ2-5; D unclear. This CDR3 has 14 amino acids. Germline CDR1 and CDR2: MNHNS and SASEGT. Trimming cost V 7 bases and J 2 bases, with 14 bases left between them. The chain's CDR3 is CASMVSAFQETQYF. The CDR3 region has the DNA TGTGCCAGCATGGTATCCGCTTTTCAAGAGACCCAGTACTTC.

This clone was observed a few times. The chain couples TRBV2 to TRBJ2-7; 9 bases are a match to TRBD2. Germline assignment: CDR1 SNHLY and CDR2 FYNNEI. This CDR3 comprises 13 residues. V was pared by 8 bases and J by 7 bases, with 9 bases of the junction left unmatched. The CDR3 reads CASRGLAGLEQYF. CDR3 DNA: TGTGCCAGCCGAGGGCTAGCGGGGTTGGAGCAGTACTTC. The variable domain in full, completed from reference TRBV2 and TRBJ2-7, reads EPEVTQTPSHQVTQMGQEVILRCVPISNHLYFYWYRQILGQKVEFLVSFYNNEISEKSEIFDDQFSVERPDGSNFTLKIRSTKLEDSAMYFCASRGLAGLEQYFGPGTRLTVT.

The CDR3 bases are TGTGCCAGCCGGACAGACGCCTACGAGCAGTACTTC. Amino acid sequence: CASRTDAYEQYF. The chain uses TRBV7-2 and TRBJ2-7, with D possibly matching TRBD1 (6 bases). Germline lookup yields CDR1 SGHTA and CDR2 FQGNSA. V lost 8 bases and J lost 2, with 10 bases in between. There are 12 residues in the CDR3.

V and J are TRBV20-1 and TRBJ2-3; the D is unclear. CDR3 length: 15 residues. V lost 6 bases and J lost 2, with 18 bases in between. Germline loops: CDR1 DFQATT, CDR2 SNEGSKA (reference sequence). This chain's CDR3 is CSAPRSIPNTDTQYF. The CDR3 coding sequence is TGCAGTGCACCCCGTAGCATACCAAACACAGATACGCAGTATTTT.

There are a few counts of this clone. This chain connects TRBV12-3 or TRBV12-4 to TRBJ1-1; D unresolved. This CDR3 has 12 residues. Trimming took off 3 bases at V and 7 bases at J, with 9 bases between the two ends. CDR3 nucleotides: TGTGCCAGCAGTTTCCGGGCCCTTGAAGCTTTCTTT. Translation: CASSFRALEAFF.

The V gene is TRBV24-1, the J gene TRBJ2-5; D possibly matches TRBD1 or TRBD2 (6 bases each). The length of the CDR3 is 15 residues. Looked up from germline, CDR1 is KGHDR and CDR2 is SFDVKD. Trimming cost V 5 bases and J 3 bases, with 15 bases left between them. The CDR3 bases are TGTGCCACCAGTGCTGTATGGAGGGGGGAAGAGACCCAGTACTTC. This codes for CATSAVWRGEETQYF.

This chain uses TRBV12-3 or TRBV12-4 with TRBJ2-1; 9 bases fit TRBD2. Germline trimming cut 3 bases from V and 6 bases from J; bases unmatched to any gene: 0. The CDR3 length is 13 residues. As DNA, the CDR3 is TGTGCCAGCAGTTTTAGCGGGAGCAATGAGCAGTTCTTC. Translation: CASSFSGSNEQFF.

This sequence joins TRBV15 and TRBJ1-1; D ambiguous. This CDR3 has 15 amino acids. Germline-derived CDR1 and CDR2 are LNHNV and YYDKDF (reference sequence). Trimming shortened V by 1 base and J by 1 base, and 10 bases separated the two germline ends. The CDR3 nucleotides read TGTGCCACCAGCAGAGTTACGAACAGGAACACTGAAGCTTTCTTT. Its protein is CATSRVTNRNTEAFF.

The chain employs TRBV6-1 and TRBJ2-1; D ambiguous. V was cut by 1 base and J by 6 bases, with 10 bases left in between. The CDR3 consists of 14 residues. Germline CDR1 is MNHNS and CDR2 is SASEGT. The CDR3 spells CASSEGSTPNEQFF. In nucleotides, the CDR3 is TGTGCCAGCAGTGAAGGTAGCACCCCCAATGAGCAGTTCTTC.

The J gene is TRBJ2-7, the V gene TRBV20-1; a weak D match, TRBD2 (5 bases). V was cut by 5 bases and J by 1 base, with 6 bases left in between. The CDR3 sequence is 11 residues long. Germline assignment: CDR1 DFQATT and CDR2 SNEGSKA (reference sequence). The CDR3 DNA is TGCAGTGCTTCGGGATCCTACGAGCAGTACTTC. It specifies CSASGSYEQYF.

This clone was seen many times. J is TRBJ1-5 and V is TRBV6-1; D not resolved. The germline gives CDR1 MNHNS, CDR2 SASEGT. CDR3 size: 14 residues. The V gene lost 5 bases and the J gene lost 5 bases, with 13 bases spanning the gap. The CDR3 DNA follows: TGTGCCAGCAGTCTCTCGGGGAGTGATCAGCCCCAGCATTTT. Translating gives CASSLSGSDQPQHF.

The V and J genes are TRBV6-1 and TRBJ1-2, with D uncertain. The V and J ends lost 0 bases and 5 bases respectively, with 13 bases between them. This CDR3 spans 15 amino acids. Germline V gives CDR1 MNHNS, CDR2 SASEGT. The CDR3 is CASSEALSSLYGYTF. CDR3 coding DNA: TGTGCCAGCAGTGAAGCACTCTCTTCATTGTATGGCTACACCTTC.

There are a few counts of this clone. Compared with germline, one end of the junction differs, possibly owing to a read error. The chain employs TRBV2 and TRBJ1-5; D not resolved. The length of the CDR3 is 13 residues. From germline, CDR1 is SNHLY and CDR2 FYNNEI. CDR3 DNA: TGTTCCAGCTCTCGGGATGGCAATCAGCCCCAGCATTTT. This codes for CSSSRDGNQPQHF. Together with reference TRBV2 and TRBJ1-5, the CDR3 gives the full variable domain: EPEVTQTPSHQVTQMGQEVILRCVPISNHLYFYWYRQILGQKVEFLVSFYNNEISEKSEIFDDQFSVERPDGSNFTLKIRSTKLEDSAMYFCSSSRDGNQPQHFGDGTRLSIL.

This clone is categorized as medium-sized. The genes are TRBV28 and TRBJ2-7; perhaps TRBD1 as D (6 bases). Germline V gives CDR1 MDHEN, CDR2 SYDVKM. The CDR3 loop spans 14 amino acids. V lost 6 bases and J 5 bases, leaving 17 bases between the germline ends. The CDR3 region has the DNA TGTGCCAGCAGCACAAGGACAGATCTGAACGAGCAGTACTTC. Protein product: CASSTRTDLNEQYF.

This clone showed up just a few times. This sequence joins TRBV28 and TRBJ2-5; 10 bases fit TRBD1. The CDR3 sequence is 18 residues long. V dropped 4 bases and J dropped 5; count of bases not matched to a gene: 16. Per germline, CDR1 MDHEN and CDR2 SYDVKM. CDR3 amino acids: CASSSASRDRGFFETQYF. The CDR3 nucleotides read TGTGCCAGCAGTTCCGCATCCCGGGACAGGGGTTTCTTCGAGACCCAGTACTTC.

This clone was seen just once. V usage is TRBV6-2 or TRBV6-3 and J usage is TRBJ2-5, with D tentatively TRBD2 (6 bases). Germline CDR1 and CDR2: MNHEY and SVGEGT. The germline V and J ends were trimmed by 6 bases and 0 bases, with 14 bases remaining between them. The CDR3 runs 15 residues. The chain's CDR3 is CASRAALAYQETQYF. The CDR3 bases are TGTGCCAGCAGAGCGGCCCTAGCGTACCAAGAGACCCAGTACTTC.

CDR3 sequence (DNA): TGTGCCACCAGCATGGGGCGACTCAATGAGCAGTTCTTC. Translated, it gives CATSMGRLNEQFF. The genes are TRBV15 and TRBJ2-1; possibly TRBD1 for D (5 bases). The V end was cut by 4 bases, the J end by 6 bases, with 10 bases between. The CDR3 totals 13 residues. Germline V gene sequence: CDR1 LNHNV, CDR2 YYDKDF (reference sequence).

The chain couples TRBV7-9 to TRBJ2-3; D possibly matches TRBD1 or TRBD2 (5 bases each). Per germline, CDR1 SEHNR and CDR2 FQNEAQ (reference sequence). The CDR3 length is 14 residues. Trimming removed 8 bases from V and 4 bases from J, with 16 bases in between. The CDR3 sequence is CASLGPSNPDTQYF. CDR3 bases: TGTGCCAGCTTGGGACCCTCGAACCCAGATACGCAGTATTTT. The variable domain in full, with the rest retrieved from reference TRBV7-9 and TRBJ2-3, is DTGVSQNPRHKITKRGQNVTFRCDPISEHNRLYWYRQTLGQGPEFLTYFQNEAQLEKSRLLSDRFSAERPKGSFSTLEIQRTEQGDSAMYLCASLGPSNPDTQYFGPGTRLTVL.

This clone was detected only a few times. The J gene is TRBJ2-7, the V gene TRBV20-1; TRBD1 matches at 9 bases. This CDR3 comprises 13 residues. V dropped 6 bases and J dropped 2; count of bases not matched to a gene: 5. The germline gives CDR1 DFQATT, CDR2 SNEGSKA (reference sequence). The CDR3 is CSAVQGATYEQYF. The CDR3 coding sequence is TGCAGTGCGGTACAGGGGGCGACCTACGAGCAGTACTTC.

This sequence joins TRBV7-2 and TRBJ2-6, with D perhaps being TRBD1 or TRBD2 (5 bases each). This CDR3 spans 20 amino acids. Per the germline V gene, CDR1 is SGHTA and CDR2 is FQGNSA. Trimming stripped 5 bases from V and 4 bases from J, with 27 bases between. DNA of the CDR3: TGTGCCAGCAGCAGCCAAAGGGTTGGGGGAAGCCACGAGGGGGCCAACGTCCTGACTTTC. It yields the protein CASSSQRVGGSHEGANVLTF.